This T cell receptor (beta chain) was found in a study of T cells in Graves' hyperthyroidism and ophthalmopathy. The table lists this clonotype with many counts. Germline values: CDR1 MDHEN, CDR2 SYDVKM. The germline V and J ends were trimmed by 5 bases and 0 bases, with 11 bases remaining between them. CDR3 length equals 14 residues. The hyperthyroidism was newly diagnosed and had lasted under 2 months; the patients were aged 18 to 65. Together with thyroid ultrasound, orbital computed tomography, serum thyroxine and TRAb, clinical symptoms were used for diagnoses. The investigators amplified TCR beta CDR3 regions from RNA transcripts. Initially, a first-round RT-PCR of the TCR CDR3 employed the HTBI primer set. Each CDR3 protein is one row after TCRdb ran MiXCR on the multiplex PCR reads. In the table there are around 260,000 distinct CDR3 sequences, about 25% of which are singletons.

This clonotype originated in a middle-aged man with Graves' hyperthyroidism that later progressed to Graves' ophthalmopathy. The source material was blood. The V gene is TRBV28, the J gene TRBJ2-7, with no clear D. In DNA, the CDR3 is TGTGCCAGCAGTCGTAGGACGGCCTCCTACGAGCAGTACTTC. It codes for CASSRRTASYEQYF.